This TCR beta chain was retrieved from a study of cytomegalovirus exposure and HLA in healthy donors. The PCR made use of 60 Vbeta and 13 Jbeta primers. Method: immunoSEQ multiplex PCR; TCRdb's copy keeps in-frame clones and lacks some. This table has about 270,000 clones, approximately 70% appearing once. Study-level findings and limits: In vitro data verified a few CMV-associated chains as specific for CMV antigens.

This clone was recorded once. The antigen remains undetermined. V shed 4 bases and J 5 bases; nucleotides not matched to a gene: 10. CDR3 size: 16 residues. Germline values: CDR1 MNHEY, CDR2 SMNVEV (reference sequence). This clonotype was sampled from a female donor in good health and CMV-seronegative. The chain links TRBV27 to TRBJ1-2, with 10 positions matching TRBD1. Sequenced: PBMCs. The CDR3 nucleotides are TGTGCCAGCAGTTCCCCGGGACAGGGGTCTTTATATGGCTACACCTTC. Its translation: CASSSPGQGSLYGYTF.